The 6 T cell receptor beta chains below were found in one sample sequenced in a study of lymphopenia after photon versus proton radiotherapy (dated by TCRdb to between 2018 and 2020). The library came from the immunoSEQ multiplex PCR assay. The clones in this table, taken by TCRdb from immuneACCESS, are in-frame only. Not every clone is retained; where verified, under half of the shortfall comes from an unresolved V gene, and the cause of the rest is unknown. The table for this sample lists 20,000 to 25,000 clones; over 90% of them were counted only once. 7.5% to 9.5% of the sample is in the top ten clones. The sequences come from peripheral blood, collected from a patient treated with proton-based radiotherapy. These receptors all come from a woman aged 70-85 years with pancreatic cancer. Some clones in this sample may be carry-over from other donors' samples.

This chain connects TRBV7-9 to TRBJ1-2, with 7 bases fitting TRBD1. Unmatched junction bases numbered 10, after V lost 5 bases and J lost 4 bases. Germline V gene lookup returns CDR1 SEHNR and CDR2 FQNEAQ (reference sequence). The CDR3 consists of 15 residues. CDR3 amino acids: CASSRDSNRAYGYTF. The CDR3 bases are TGTGCCAGCAGCCGGGACAGCAATCGCGCCTATGGCTACACCTTC.

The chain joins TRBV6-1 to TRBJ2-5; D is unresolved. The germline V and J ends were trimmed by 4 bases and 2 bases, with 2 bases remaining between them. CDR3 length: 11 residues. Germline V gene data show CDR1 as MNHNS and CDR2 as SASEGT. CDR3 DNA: TGTGCCAGCAGTGCACAAGAGACCCAGTACTTC. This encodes CASSAQETQYF.

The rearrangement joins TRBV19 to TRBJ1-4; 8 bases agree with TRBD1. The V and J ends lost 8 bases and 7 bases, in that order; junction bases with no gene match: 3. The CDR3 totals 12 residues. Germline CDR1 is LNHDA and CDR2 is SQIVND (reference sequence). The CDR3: CASSDRVEKLFF. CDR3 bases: TGTGCCAGTTCGGACAGGGTTGAAAAACTGTTTTTT. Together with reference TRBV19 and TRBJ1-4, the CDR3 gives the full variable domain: DGGITQSPKYLFRKEGQNVTLSCEQNLNHDAMYWYRQDPGQGLRLIYYSQIVNDFQKGDIAEGYSVSREKKESFPLTVTSAQKNPTAFYLCASSDRVEKLFFGSGTQLSVL.

The CDR3 nucleotides are TGTGCCAGCAGCGCGGGACAGGGGAGGGCAGATACGCAGTATTTT. Translation: CASSAGQGRADTQYF. The chain is built from TRBV6-1 and TRBJ2-3, with 10 nucleotides matching TRBD1. V lost 6 bases and J lost 4; bases outside the gene matches: 7. The CDR3 contains 15 residues. The germline V gene encodes CDR1 MNHNS and CDR2 SASEGT.

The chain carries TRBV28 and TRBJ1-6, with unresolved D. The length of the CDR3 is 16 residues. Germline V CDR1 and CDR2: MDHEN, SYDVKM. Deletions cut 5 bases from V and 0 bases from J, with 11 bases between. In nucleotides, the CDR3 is TGTGCCAGCAGTCCCCTCTCGAGCTCCTATAATTCACCCCTCCACTTT. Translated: CASSPLSSSYNSPLHF.

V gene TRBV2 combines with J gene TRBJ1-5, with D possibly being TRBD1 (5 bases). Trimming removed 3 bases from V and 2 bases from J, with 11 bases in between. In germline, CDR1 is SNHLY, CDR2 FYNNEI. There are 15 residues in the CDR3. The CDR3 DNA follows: TGTGCCAGCAGTGACTGGCAGGGAGGCAATCAGCCCCAGCATTTT. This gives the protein CASSDWQGGNQPQHF.